These T cell receptor beta chains were read from a single sample in a study of T cells after yellow fever vaccination. MiXCR, applied by TCRdb to the 5' RACE reads, yields one record per CDR3 protein. The table lists hundreds of thousands of distinct CDR3 sequences, roughly an eighth of them singletons. Specimen: PBMCs, collected on the day of the yellow fever booster vaccination. Every receptor here comes from a man aged 30-40 years who received the YFV17D yellow fever vaccine. CDR3s include the opening cysteine and the closing phenylalanine or tryptophan. D genes are given only for firm matches. Some rows have no size entry. The others give once, few or many, or a class for an expanded clone.

j_gene: TRBJ2-1; d_gene: NA; v_gene: TRBV6-5; abundance: NA; CDR3nt: TGTGCCAGCAGTTACTCGGGACCAATAGACAATGAGCAGTTCTTC; CDR3aa: CASSYSGPIDNEQFF
j_gene: TRBJ2-3; d_gene: NA; v_gene: TRBV25-1; abundance: many; CDR3nt: TGTGCCAGCAGTGAATCAGGGGAGGCAGATACGCAGTATTTT; CDR3aa: CASSESGEADTQYF
j_gene: TRBJ2-1; d_gene: NA; v_gene: TRBV10-2; abundance: NA; CDR3nt: TGCGCCAGCAGATATAGCCCCGATAGCGCCCTGGGAACCGATGAGCAGTTCTTC; CDR3aa: CASRYSPDSALGTDEQFF
j_gene: TRBJ2-5; d_gene: TRBD2; v_gene: TRBV15; abundance: many; CDR3nt: TGTGCCACCAGCAGAGATCCTGGGGGGGAAGAGACCCAGTACTTC; CDR3aa: CATSRDPGGEETQYF
j_gene: TRBJ2-1; d_gene: NA; v_gene: TRBV9; abundance: few; CDR3nt: TGTGCCAGCAGCGTAGACCATTACAATGAGCAGTTCTTC; CDR3aa: CASSVDHYNEQFF
j_gene: TRBJ2-1; d_gene: TRBD2; v_gene: TRBV20-1; abundance: NA; CDR3nt: TGCAGTGCTCATAGACGGACTAGATCATATGAGCAGTTCTTC; CDR3aa: CSAHRRTRSYEQFF
j_gene: TRBJ1-2; d_gene: NA; v_gene: TRBV6-5; abundance: many; CDR3nt: TGTGCCAGCTTCGGCCCGGGACTATCAGCTAACTATGGCTACACCTTC; CDR3aa: CASFGPGLSANYGYTF
j_gene: TRBJ1-5; d_gene: NA; v_gene: TRBV6-6; abundance: NA; CDR3nt: TGTGCCAGCGAGGTTCCAGGGGAGATGACCCAGCATTTT; CDR3aa: CASEVPGEMTQHF
j_gene: TRBJ2-3; d_gene: NA; v_gene: TRBV15; abundance: few; CDR3nt: TGTGCCACCAGCAGAGATCTCGCCGCAGGTATCACAGATACGCAGTATTTT; CDR3aa: CATSRDLAAGITDTQYF
j_gene: TRBJ2-7; d_gene: NA; v_gene: TRBV29-1; abundance: NA; CDR3nt: TGCAGCGTTGAAGAGGGGGCCTACGAGCAGTACTTC; CDR3aa: CSVEEGAYEQYF
j_gene: TRBJ2-1; d_gene: TRBD2; v_gene: TRBV7-8; abundance: NA; CDR3nt: TGTGCCAGCAGCTTAGGCCGGACTAGATGGGACAATGAGCAGTTCTTC; CDR3aa: CASSLGRTRWDNEQFF
j_gene: TRBJ1-1; d_gene: NA; v_gene: TRBV5-1; abundance: few; CDR3nt: TGCGCCAGCAGCTCTGAGTCTGAAGCTTTCTTT; CDR3aa: CASSSESEAFF
j_gene: TRBJ2-1; d_gene: TRBD2; v_gene: TRBV20-1; abundance: few; CDR3nt: TGCAGTGCCTATTACGGGACTAGCGGCAATGAGCAGTTCTTC; CDR3aa: CSAYYGTSGNEQFF
j_gene: TRBJ2-3; d_gene: NA; v_gene: TRBV6-5; abundance: many; CDR3nt: TGTGCCAGCAGTTACTCATACGGGCCATCCACAGATACGCAGTATTTT; CDR3aa: CASSYSYGPSTDTQYF